The 32 T cell receptor beta chains below all came from one sample that was sequenced in a study of T cells in Graves' hyperthyroidism and ophthalmopathy (dated by TCRdb to between 2018 and 2020). Library preparation employed multiplex PCR. TCRdb records Illumina HiSeq 2000 as the sequencer. Amplification of TCR beta CDR3 regions was carried out from RNA transcripts. A first-round RT-PCR of the TCR CDR3 used the HTBI primer set with the Qiagen OneStep RT-PCR kit. In-frame beta chains were kept once TCRdb had trimmed the public reads at Q25 with fastp and called clones with MiXCR. Here each entry gathers all rows of one CDR3 protein and keeps the most common genes and DNA. Recorded for this sample are 350,000 or so distinct CDR3 sequences; 15% to 20% of them occurred a single time. Clones ranked in the top ten supply around 15% of the sample. The sample was blood. Receptor source: a woman in her thirties or forties with Graves' ophthalmopathy.

This clonotype occurred many times. The CDR3 DNA reads as TGCAGTGCTACAGTCATAGCCAAAAACATTCAGTACTTC. This codes for CSATVIAKNIQYF. V usage is TRBV20-1 and J usage is TRBJ2-4; D unclear. The V end was cut by 4 bases, the J end by 0 bases, with 7 bases between. Germline V gene lookup returns CDR1 DFQATT and CDR2 SNEGSKA (reference sequence). The CDR3 runs 13 residues.

This clonotype was detected ten times or more. The chain uses TRBV28 and TRBJ1-5, with 9 bases matching TRBD1. Germline trimming cut 6 bases from V and 3 bases from J; bases unmatched to any gene: 6. This CDR3 contains 15 residues. The germline V gene has CDR1 MDHEN and CDR2 SYDVKM. The CDR3 DNA reads as TGTGCCAGCAGCCTCGGGACAGGGCCCAATCAGCCCCAGCATTTT. Amino acid sequence: CASSLGTGPNQPQHF.

The V call is TRBV28, the J call TRBJ2-2; no firm D call. Between the trimmed V and J ends, which lost 7 bases and 2 bases, there was a span of 14 bases. This CDR3 is 15 amino acids long. Germline V gene sequence: CDR1 MDHEN, CDR2 SYDVKM. The CDR3 region is CASTFRVGNTGELFF. The DNA of the CDR3 is TGTGCCAGCACCTTTCGGGTAGGAAACACCGGGGAGCTGTTTTTT.

This clonotype came up many times. The chain carries TRBV7-2 and TRBJ2-7; TRBD2 aligns across 9 bases. The CDR3 contains 13 residues. V dropped 5 bases and J dropped 4; count of bases not matched to a gene: 3. The germline V gene has CDR1 SGHTA and CDR2 FQGNSA. As DNA, the CDR3 is TGTGCCAGCAGCGTCCTAGCGGGGTACGAGCAGTACTTC. This sequence encodes CASSVLAGYEQYF. The variable domain in full, with the rest retrieved from reference TRBV7-2 and TRBJ2-7, is GAGVSQSPSNKVTEKGKDVELRCDPISGHTALYWYRQSLGQGLEFLIYFQGNSAPDKSGLPSDRFSAERTGGSVSTLTIQRTQQEDSAVYLCASSVLAGYEQYFGPGTRLTVT.

This clonotype occurred many times. The rearrangement joins TRBV6-2 or TRBV6-3 to TRBJ1-5; TRBD1 matches 9 bases. V gave up 6 bases and J gave up 7 bases; unmatched junction bases: 10. Germline V CDR1 and CDR2: MNHEY, SVGEGT. The CDR3 loop spans 15 amino acids. CDR3 coding DNA: TGTGCCAGCAGCTCGGACAGGGGTGGACTCCAGCCCCAGCATTTT. It specifies CASSSDRGGLQPQHF.

This clonotype was seen repeatedly, ten times or more. V gene TRBV28 combines with J gene TRBJ1-6; 11 bases agree with TRBD1. Germline CDR1 reads MDHEN; CDR2 reads SYDVKM. This CDR3 is 19 amino acids long. The trim removed 5 bases at V and 3 bases at J, leaving 12 bases unmatched. CDR3 region: CASSPTIPGQGDYNSPLHF. CDR3 DNA: TGTGCCAGCAGTCCTACAATACCGGGACAGGGGGACTATAATTCACCCCTCCACTTT.

This clonotype showed up many times. The CDR3, as DNA: TGTGCCAGCAGTGGGATTAGTCTTGAGACCCAGTACTTC. This gives the protein CASSGISLETQYF. The V gene is TRBV6-1, the J gene TRBJ2-5, with no clear D. Trimming cost V 4 bases and J 5 bases, with 11 bases left between them. The CDR3 sequence is 13 residues long. Germline V gene data show CDR1 as MNHNS and CDR2 as SASEGT.

This clonotype was recorded at least ten times. This rearrangement joins TRBV12-3 or TRBV12-4 to TRBJ1-1; D ambiguous. The ends were cut back, 3 bases at V and 1 base at J, with 6 bases in the middle. This CDR3 comprises 13 residues. The CDR3 region has the DNA TGTGCCAGCAGTTTCTCCAGGAACACTGAAGCTTTCTTT. Protein product: CASSFSRNTEAFF.

At least ten counts were recorded for this clonotype. The chain joins TRBV11-2 to TRBJ2-2, with D unclear. Germline V gives CDR1 SGHAT, CDR2 FQNNGV. Trimming pared 4 bases from V and 6 bases from J, leaving 9 bases between. The CDR3 totals 13 residues. The CDR3 nucleotides read TGTGCCAGCAGCTCCACCGGTCCCGGGGAGCTGTTTTTT. This gives the protein CASSSTGPGELFF.

The chain recombines TRBV29-1 with TRBJ2-1, with 13 bases fitting TRBD2. CDR3 length equals 17 residues. Germline V CDR1 and CDR2: SQVTM, ANQGSEA. The V segment lost 5 bases and the J segment 6 bases; nucleotides outside the gene matches: 13. CDR3 loop: CSVSIGTSGIVGNEQFF. The CDR3 DNA reads TGCAGCGTTTCTATCGGGACTAGCGGGATAGTCGGCAATGAGCAGTTCTTC.

The V and J genes are TRBV6-1 and TRBJ2-5; D is perhaps TRBD1 (5 bases). Trimming pared 5 bases from V and 5 bases from J, leaving 18 bases between. From germline, CDR1 is MNHNS and CDR2 SASEGT. The CDR3 length is 15 residues. The CDR3 region has the DNA TGTGCCAGCAGTACCCTTGGGGCAGGGTATGAGACCCAGTACTTC. Residues: CASSTLGAGYETQYF.

The chain employs TRBV12-3 or TRBV12-4 and TRBJ2-4; no definite D call. The CDR3 has 15 amino acids. V was pared by 3 bases and J by 8 bases, with 17 bases between. CDR3 coding DNA: TGTGCCAGCAGTTTCCTCGGGTTAGCTACCCACATTCAGTACTTC. This codes for CASSFLGLATHIQYF.

This clonotype was counted ten times or more. Here the CDR3 reads CASKADREGGYTF. The CDR3 DNA reads as TGTGCCAGCAAGGCCGACAGGGAAGGTGGCTACACCTTC. The chain has TRBV2 and TRBJ1-2, with 7 bases lining up with TRBD1. Trimming cost V 7 bases and J 7 bases; bases outside gene matches: 9. This CDR3 spans 13 amino acids. Germline V gives CDR1 SNHLY, CDR2 FYNNEI.

This clonotype was seen at least ten times. The chain couples TRBV6-5 to TRBJ2-2; 7 positions match TRBD1. The CDR3 consists of 16 residues. J lost 3 bases, V lost 1 base, and 5 bases had no gene match. Germline CDR1 is MNHEY and CDR2 is SVGAGI. The CDR3 reads CASSYLRTGDTGELFF. Here the CDR3 DNA reads TGTGCCAGCAGTTACTTGAGGACAGGCGACACCGGGGAGCTGTTTTTT.

This clonotype was seen repeatedly, ten times or more. V is TRBV25-1 and J is TRBJ1-1, with D uncertain. The CDR3 has 13 residues. The V end lost 3 bases, the J end lost 3 bases, and 8 bases lay between the germline ends. The V gene's germline CDR1 is MGHDK and CDR2 SYGVNS. The CDR3 sequence is CASSELGYTEAFF. DNA of the CDR3: TGTGCCAGCAGTGAGTTGGGTTACACTGAAGCTTTCTTT.

This chain uses TRBV12-3 or TRBV12-4 with TRBJ2-7; 8 positions agree with TRBD2. V shed 5 bases and J 5 bases; nucleotides not matched to a gene: 8. This CDR3 spans 14 amino acids. The CDR3: CASSPRAGGDEQYF. The CDR3, as DNA: TGTGCCAGCAGTCCCCGGGCCGGGGGGGACGAGCAGTACTTC.

At least ten counts were recorded for this clonotype. The chain is built from TRBV20-1 and TRBJ2-5; D possibly corresponds to TRBD2 (5 bases). Germline lookup yields CDR1 DFQATT and CDR2 SNEGSKA (reference sequence). The CDR3 has 12 amino acids. Trimming removed 6 bases from V and 5 bases from J, with 13 bases in between. CDR3 coding DNA: TGCAGTGCCCGGACTTTCGTGGAGACCCAGTACTTC. It yields the protein CSARTFVETQYF.

This clonotype was detected many times. Here the CDR3 DNA reads TGTGCCAGCAGTCAGCCCAGGGGTAGCAATCAGCCCCAGCATTTT. Amino acids: CASSQPRGSNQPQHF. The chain employs TRBV28 and TRBJ1-5, with D possibly TRBD1 on 6 matching bases. The V gene lost 5 bases and the J gene lost 0 bases, with 11 bases spanning the gap. The CDR3 spans 15 residues. The germline V gene has CDR1 MDHEN and CDR2 SYDVKM.

This clonotype was seen many times. J is TRBJ2-2 and V is TRBV4-1; D is unclear. CDR1 MGHRA and CDR2 YSYEKL come from the germline V gene. The CDR3 sequence is 11 residues long. With 0 bases removed from V and 8 bases from J, the gap between germline ends came to 1 base. The CDR3 reads CASSQEGELFF. In DNA form, the CDR3 reads TGCGCCAGCAGCCAAGAGGGGGAGCTGTTTTTT.

This clonotype was detected many times. The chain joins TRBV4-3 to TRBJ1-2, with no clear D. CDR1 and CDR2 (germline): LGHNA, YSLEER. The V and J ends lost 0 bases and 0 bases respectively, with 8 bases between them. The CDR3 contains 15 residues. The CDR3 loop is CASSQEVRANYGYTF. The DNA for the CDR3 is TGCGCCAGCAGCCAAGAGGTCAGAGCTAACTATGGCTACACCTTC.

This clonotype occurred many times. The CDR3 does not end in the conserved phenylalanine or tryptophan, so this is likely a read error. The gene calls are TRBV11-2 and TRBJ2-7; tentatively, D is TRBD2 (6 bases). The CDR3 runs 13 residues. Trimming took 3 bases from V and 3 from J, leaving 9 bases between them. Per germline, CDR1 SGHAT and CDR2 FQNNGV. CDR3 loop: CASSLGGDYEQYL. Written as DNA, the CDR3 is TGTGCCAGCAGCTTGGGGGGTGACTACGAGCAGTACCTC.

The table lists this clonotype with many counts. The rearrangement joins TRBV6-4 to TRBJ1-1; TRBD1 might be the D (6 bases). Germline lookup yields CDR1 MRHNA and CDR2 SNTAGT. Trimming took off 3 bases at V and 3 bases at J, with 17 bases between the two ends. The CDR3 sequence is 16 residues long. Here the CDR3 reads CASSEITGTDDTEAFF. CDR3 nucleotides: TGTGCCAGCAGTGAGATAACAGGGACCGACGACACTGAAGCTTTCTTT.

The table lists this clonotype with a few counts. This rearrangement joins TRBV6-1 to TRBJ2-5; 7 nucleotides align to TRBD1. CDR1 and CDR2 (germline): MNHNS, SASEGT. The CDR3 contains 14 residues. V was clipped by 6 bases and J by 4 bases; unmatched bases: 8. Here the CDR3 DNA reads TGTGCCAGCAGCCCCAGGGGGATAGGAGAGACCCAGTACTTC. This gives the protein CASSPRGIGETQYF.

Ten or more counts support this clonotype. The chain uses TRBV6-1 and TRBJ1-2, with TRBD1 matching over 9 bases. This CDR3 comprises 16 residues. Germline lookup yields CDR1 MNHNS and CDR2 SASEGT. V shed 2 bases and J 7 bases; nucleotides not matched to a gene: 11. The CDR3: CASSEPGTGPFFGYTF. CDR3 nucleotides: TGTGCCAGCAGTGAACCTGGGACAGGGCCTTTTTTTGGCTACACCTTC.

This clonotype was counted many times. This chain connects TRBV19 to TRBJ2-2; D not resolved. The V end lost 3 bases, the J end lost 8 bases, and 10 bases lay between the germline ends. The CDR3 covers 13 residues. Germline assignment: CDR1 LNHDA and CDR2 SQIVND (reference sequence). The DNA of the CDR3 is TGTGCCAGTAGTATTACTCAGCGAGGGGAGCTGTTTTTT. This gives the protein CASSITQRGELFF. Looking up the rest from reference TRBV19 and TRBJ2-2 gives the full variable domain: DGGITQSPKYLFRKEGQNVTLSCEQNLNHDAMYWYRQDPGQGLRLIYYSQIVNDFQKGDIAEGYSVSREKKESFPLTVTSAQKNPTAFYLCASSITQRGELFFGEGSRLTVL.

Many counts were recorded for this clonotype. The rearrangement uses TRBV9 and TRBJ2-7; TRBD2 matches at 14 bases. This CDR3 has 15 residues. J gave up 6 bases and V 4 bases, and 6 bases lay outside the gene matches. The germline CDR1 and CDR2 sequences are SGDLS and YYNGEE. The CDR3 region is CASSFGTSGSSEQYF. The CDR3 bases are TGTGCCAGCAGCTTCGGGACTAGCGGGAGCAGCGAGCAGTACTTC.

V is TRBV20-1 and J is TRBJ2-7; no clear D. Trimming removed 3 bases at V and 2 bases at J, with 17 bases between. Germline V lookup: CDR1 DFQATT, CDR2 SNEGSKA (reference sequence). CDR3 length equals 15 residues. In nucleotides, the CDR3 is TGCAGTGCTAGGTCAAGGTCGAACAGCCCCTACGAGCAGTACTTC. It yields the protein CSARSRSNSPYEQYF.

This clonotype was seen repeatedly, ten times or more. The chain employs TRBV7-3 and TRBJ1-1; 11 bases match TRBD1. After removal of 5 bases from V and 10 bases from J, the junction contained 3 bases not matched to a gene. CDR3 length equals 12 residues. Looked up from germline, CDR1 is SGHTA and CDR2 is FQGTGA. CDR3 sequence (DNA): TGTGCCAGCAGCCCGGACAGGGGGCGAGCTTTCTTT. This sequence encodes CASSPDRGRAFF.

This chain connects TRBV12-3 or TRBV12-4 to TRBJ1-1; 12 bases are a match to TRBD1. This CDR3 region has 16 residues. After removal of 6 bases from V and 6 bases from J, the junction contained 11 bases not matched to a gene. CDR3 in amino acids: CASSIPGQGAHPEAFF. The CDR3 bases are TGTGCCAGCAGCATCCCGGGACAGGGGGCTCACCCTGAAGCTTTCTTT.

Turning to this clonotype: A much larger clone lies one base from this, so it may be a read error. The chain employs TRBV4-1 and TRBJ1-1; D is unresolved. The CDR3 length is 17 residues. The germline V and J ends were trimmed by 1 base and 4 bases, with 19 bases remaining between them. Germline loops: CDR1 MGHRA, CDR2 YSYEKL. Here the CDR3 reads CASSQVGRRRLITEAFF. CDR3 nucleotide sequence: TGCGCCAGCAGCCAAGTTGGGCGAAGGCGGCTGATCACTGAAGCTTTCTTT.

The table lists this clonotype with many counts. The J gene is TRBJ1-2, the V gene TRBV29-1; D is ambiguous. The CDR3 covers 12 residues. The germline V gene encodes CDR1 SQVTM and CDR2 ANQGSEA. Trimming stripped 4 bases from V and 0 bases from J, with 6 bases between. The chain's CDR3 is CSVAVTNYGYTF. DNA of the CDR3: TGCAGCGTTGCGGTGACTAACTATGGCTACACCTTC.

This clonotype appeared once. J is TRBJ2-7 and V is TRBV7-3, with 9 bases matching TRBD1. The ends lost 3 bases at V and 2 bases at J; junction bases unmatched: 5. Germline V gene data show CDR1 as SGHTA and CDR2 as FQGTGA. CDR3 length: 15 residues. DNA of the CDR3: TGTGCCAGCAGCTTGGGGACAGGGCCGACCTACGAGCAGTACTTC. Protein: CASSLGTGPTYEQYF.